This TCR beta chain was recovered during a study of cytomegalovirus exposure and HLA in healthy donors listed by TCRdb under 2017. About the full investigation: In an earlier analysis of some 610 of the donors, about 270 Gb of sequence data and 100 million or so unique TCR beta sequences from 180 million or so T cells were reported. In a later analysis, previously published TCR beta repertoires from roughly 710 donors were re-analyzed and high-resolution HLA genotyping was added so that TCR occurrence patterns could be studied. The study was designed to test whether signatures of past pathogen exposure could be identified by cataloging public T cell receptors. The study combined high-throughput TCR immunosequencing, statistical association of individual TCRs with disease status, and machine learning to predict cytomegalovirus infection status. Donor age, sex, ethnicity and CMV serostatus were compiled together with the repertoire data. An early release that covered more than 550 HLA-typed donors contained about 290 gigabases of sequencing data and around 80 million unique TCR sequences. The study profiled the T cell repertoires of under 850 subjects by immunosequencing and related them to cytomegalovirus serostatus. Across under 500 genotyped donors of the cohort, an average of about 240,000 unique TCR beta nucleotide sequences per donor were sequenced, and 15% to 20% of those sequences were non-productive. An earlier analysis of around 540 of the donors applied high-throughput TCR beta sequencing to assess whether each TCR beta V gene segment acted as functional or pseudogenic. Of the 350 to 400 genotyped donors, approximately 83% fell in the genetic ancestry cluster associated with self-reported Caucasian donors. Typing coverage varied by locus: roughly 629-640 donors for A, B, C, DRB1 and DQB1; approximately 500 for DQA1; 600 to 610 for DPA1; around 450 for DPB1. Both class I and class II loci were covered by HLA typing, at four-digit resolution. In addition to the first cohort of approximately 650 subjects, a separate validation cohort of 100 to 150 different subjects was used. Rather than using new phenotypic data, the later analysis identified candidate immune exposures from TCR beta sequences and from how often those sequences occurred across donors. All discovery cohort repertoires had been generated using a single sequencing platform. In a later genetic analysis, genome-wide SNP genotypes for about 60% of the 666 donors were used, and that subset was treated as a discovery cohort. A handful of DR-DQ haplotypes were handled as single units for association and clustering because linkage in the cohort was strong. Findings and caveats that apply to the study as a whole: A further reported finding was that TCR beta sequences accurately predicted the HLA-A and HLA-B alleles for most subjects in the first cohort. Correlated functional status among segregating V segments might reflect linkage disequilibrium, but an unknown experimental factor could not be ruled out. CMV serostatus was the only immune exposure information available for the cohort. Broadly in line with IMGT annotations, most TCR beta V segments showed up in productive rearrangements about 87% or about 30% of the time in an earlier analysis of around 550 of the donors. The earlier analysis of some 560 of the donors excluded 15 to 20 rarely observed V segments, including chromosome 9 orphons, because counts were too low. The 87-base-pair reads could not distinguish some IMGT-functional V segments, including TRBV6-2 and TRBV6-3, so those segments were excluded. In a later genetic analysis, a missense DCLRE1C variant was associated with V-gene and J-gene trimming of TCR beta chains, and the association was replicated in an independent cohort. In both the original and validation cohorts, the classifier was reported to diagnose cytomegalovirus status with high specificity and sensitivity. A later analysis associated about 17,000 TCR beta sequences with specific HLA alleles at a false discovery rate of 0.05. The authors suggested that the approach could potentially be extended to other disease states and immunological phenotypes. A few of the identified cytomegalovirus-associated TCR beta chains were confirmed in vitro to be specific for cytomegalovirus antigens. In the study, 150 to 200 TCR beta chains were listed as associated with cytomegalovirus. Assigning TCR associations to individual alleles was difficult when HLA alleles, especially DR and DQ, strongly co-occurred. Compared with equally common non-associated chains, HLA-associated TCR beta chains in a later analysis were more clonally expanded and had lower generation probabilities. A later analysis found that TCR association rates varied across HLA loci, with DRB1 alleles showing the most associated TCRs and HLA-C alleles the fewest. Because some donors lacked HLA typing at each locus, the association tests relied only on the typed subset. Roughly uniform sequencing depth across donors was assumed in presence/absence analyses, although this assumption may not hold. A later genetic analysis reported fewer N-insertions in productive TCRs among donors in an Asian-associated ancestry cluster than the roughly 620-donor mean. The sequencing pipeline was judged likely to have produced a cluster of highly shared sequence variants as a technical artifact. The cohort was sequenced for TCR beta chains only, and without alpha or paired-chain data the features that could be detected were limited. Across donors, most TCR sequences were observed very rarely, whereas some public TCRs were present in many individuals. Most CMV-associated TCR beta chains appeared to be HLA-restricted in a later analysis, and the HLA associations seemed to be driven largely by CMV exposure. In a later analysis, several top co-occurrence clusters were reported to appear linked to parvovirus B19, influenza, CMV and Epstein-Barr virus.

The germline V gene (reference sequence) provides CDR1 SEHNR and CDR2 FQNEAQ. V sheds 5 bases and J sheds 1 base, leaving 20 bases between their ends. CDR3 length: 17 amino acids, cysteine to phenylalanine. The read is trimmed to its CDR3 DNA, 51 bases read in frame from base 1. A note on this clone: It lacks a known antigen.

Library preparation employed the immunoSEQ multiplex PCR assay. The multiplex PCR relied on a mix of 60 forward primers for TCR Vbeta segments and 13 reverse primers for TCR Jbeta segments. The CDR3 region of rearranged TCR beta genes was amplified from genomic DNA by a multiplex PCR assay. The amplified TCR beta libraries were sequenced on the Illumina HiSeq System as 87-base-pair reads. In the authors' own workflow: A later analysis counted about 82 million unique TCR beta chains across the 670 or so repertoires, and approximately 11 million of these chains were shared by at least two donors. To remove PCR and sequencing errors, raw reads were error-corrected and collapsed into unique sequences using a nearest-neighbor algorithm that merged closely related sequences. CDR3 sequences were aligned to IMGT reference sequences to assign V, D and J gene segments. For a sequence to be retained, a match of at least six nucleotides was required to both a V gene segment and a J gene segment. Rearrangements were called productive when the CDR3 lacked stop codons and stayed in frame with V and J; all others were non-productive. CDR3 was defined according to IMGT convention as the region running from the second conserved V-encoded cysteine to the conserved J-encoded phenylalanine. The earlier analysis of some 580 of the donors excluded any sequence lacking an unambiguous match to a single V gene segment. In an earlier analysis of approximately 550 of the donors, V segments were called functional above 56.7% productive rearrangements and were called segregating when the between-donor standard deviation exceeded 5%. To diagnose cytomegalovirus status from the catalog of TCR beta chain sequences, a statistical classification framework was built. V and J gene assignment, in a later analysis, came from comparing TCR nucleotide sequences with IMGT/GENE-DB human TR gene sequences. The TCRdist pipeline was used in a later analysis to assign CDR3 sequences and most-parsimonious VDJ recombination scenarios. In a later analysis, each TCR beta chain was defined by its CDR3 amino acid sequence together with its V-gene family, and reads lacking a unique V-gene family were excluded. A later analysis removed nearly 600 highly shared, low-generation-probability nucleotide sequences to deal with suspected cross-contamination and a sequencing artifact. For each public chain, a later analysis derived a clonal expansion index from normalized ranks of inferred template counts within each repertoire. Generation probabilities in a later analysis came from a VDJ recombination model fitted to out-of-frame rearrangements, and those results were checked against IGoR. A later analysis scored TCR-TCR, TCR-HLA and TCR-CMV co-occurrence with hypergeometric tests, applying a repertoire-size bias correction to TCR pairs. In a later analysis, false discovery rates were estimated by permuting HLA or CMV assignments 20 times. In a later analysis, co-occurring TCRs were grouped with DBSCAN, and TCRdist sequence similarity was added when clustering was performed within HLA-allele-positive subsets. Co-occurrence clustering excluded repertoires with fewer than 30,000 or more than 120,000 public chains, plus five with anomalous nucleotide sharing. TCRdb provides this immuneACCESS table in a form limited to in-frame rearrangements. Some clones are lacking; in checked studies, under half of them reflect an unresolved V gene, and why the rest are absent is not known. V, J and clone size are taken as reported in that table, and D and trimming were inferred from the DNA itself. This specimen's table enumerates 50,000 or so clones. The leading ten clones occupy 2.1% of the sample.

The cohort was made up of approximately 670 healthy bone marrow donors. All cohort members were sampled while nominally healthy, although unrecorded immune exposures were likely present. The donor tested CMV seronegative and was one of the 352 seronegative cohort members. Every donor gave a peripheral blood sample, and the peripheral blood mononuclear cells from that sample were used for TCR beta sequencing. Genomic DNA was extracted from the blood cell samples with the Qiagen DNeasy Blood Extraction Kit. Sequencing was performed on PBMCs. Recombination connected TRBV7-9 to TRBJ1-1; matching of 5 bases hints at TRBD1 as the D gene. This receptor was obtained from a young woman in good health and CMV-seronegative. The DNA sequence is as follows: TGTGCCAGCAGCCCCTTCCGACGCGGGGGAGGGAACACTGAAGCTTTCTTT. It specifies CASSPFRRGGGNTEAFF.